The clone carrying this TCR beta chain appeared a few times. The target antigen is unknown. TCRdb ran MiXCR on the RT-PCR reads and lists one entry per CDR3 protein. The sample includes under 500,000 distinct CDR3 sequences, roughly 9.7% of them seen just once. The sample comes from a study of response to subunit inactivated influenza vaccine. General study points: The authors offered the suggestion that each seasonal influenza vaccination recruits few new T cells.

Germline V gives CDR1 SQVTM, CDR2 ANQGSEA. J gave up 5 bases and V 6 bases, and 9 bases lay outside the gene matches. The CDR3 totals 14 residues. The receptor's source is a man aged 50 to 60 who received an inactivated influenza vaccine. Sequencing used PBMCs from blood, obtained more than 35 days after vaccination. The rearrangement links TRBV29-1 to TRBJ1-1, with 10 positions matching TRBD1. CDR3 sequence reads: CSVGQGSVWTEAFF. CDR3 bases: TGCAGCGTGGGACAGGGGAGCGTATGGACTGAAGCTTTCTTT. Full variable domain (rest looked up from reference TRBV29-1 and TRBJ1-1): SAVISQKPSRDICQRGTSLTIQCQVDSQVTMMFWYRQQPGQSLTLIATANQGSEATYESGFVIDKFPISRPNLTFSTLTVSNMSPEDSSIYLCSVGQGSVWTEAFFGQGTRLTVV.